The TCR beta chain under discussion was sequenced for a study of OX40 agonist ivuxolimab in advanced cancers. Whole-study context: Among those enrolled, mean age was about 63 years (range 23 to 79) and 82.7% were male. Whole-study results and caveats: The average count of expanded clones was higher among CD8+ T cells than among CD4+.

On this clone: No antigen is known for it.

The table came from immunoSEQ multiplex PCR; TCRdb's copy has only in-frame clones and leaves some out. Among about 49,000 clones listed, approximately 91% were seen once. The CDR3 totals 13 residues. Germline-derived CDR1 and CDR2 are LNHDA and SQIVND (reference sequence). Deletions cut 4 bases from V and 4 bases from J, with 10 bases between. This chain links TRBV19 with TRBJ1-2; weak D call: TRBD1 (5 bases). The TCR sequence derives from an adult with an advanced solid tumor such as melanoma, head and neck, liver or kidney cancer. The source was CD4+ or CD8+ T cells sorted from blood, collected in a trial of the OX40 agonist ivuxolimab. CDR3 in amino acids: CASSTRDGYGYTF. The CDR3 nucleotides read TGTGCCAGTAGTACCCGGGACGGCTATGGCTACACCTTC.